A single sample is the source of the 4 T cell receptor beta chains below, sequenced in a study of T cell repertoires in cytomegalovirus infection. MiXCR, applied by TCRdb to the reads, yields one record per CDR3 protein. The data hold some 300,000 distinct CDR3 sequences, with about a tenth observed a single time. The specimen was PBMCs. The receptors shown here come from a human donor in good health (CMV status not recorded). Some clones in this sample may be carry-over from other donors' samples.

CDR3 loop: CASSGLAGGVTGELFF. CDR3 coding DNA: TGTGCCAGCAGCGGACTAGCGGGGGGAGTCACCGGGGAGCTGTTTTTT. The chain couples TRBV2 to TRBJ2-2; 14 positions match TRBD2. V trimming: 6 bases; J trimming: 4 bases; junction bases outside the gene matches: 4. Germline V lookup: CDR1 SNHLY, CDR2 FYNNEI. The CDR3 is 16 amino acids.

This clonotype was counted ten times or more. This chain links TRBV28 with TRBJ1-1; 11 bases are a match to TRBD1. Unmatched junction bases numbered 6, after V lost 5 bases and J lost 1 base. The CDR3 totals 16 residues. CDR1 MDHEN and CDR2 SYDVKM come from the germline V gene. CDR3 bases: TGTGCCAGCAGTCTAGCCGGGACAGGGGGGAACACTGAAGCTTTCTTT. It is translated as CASSLAGTGGNTEAFF.

There are many counts of this clonotype. This chain uses TRBV27 with TRBJ1-5; no clear D. The CDR3 length is 15 residues. Germline V gene sequence: CDR1 MNHEY, CDR2 SMNVEV (reference sequence). The V gene lost 5 bases and the J gene lost 4 bases, with 15 bases spanning the gap. For the CDR3, the DNA is TGTGCCAGCAGTCCTACTGGCACTCCAAATCAGCCCCAGCATTTT. The encoded protein is CASSPTGTPNQPQHF.

This clonotype was seen at least ten times. The chain recombines TRBV28 with TRBJ2-7; 9 bases match TRBD1. V shed 6 bases, J shed 1 base, and the junction held 4 bases outside the gene matches. Germline lookup yields CDR1 MDHEN and CDR2 SYDVKM. CDR3 length equals 14 residues. The CDR3 sequence is CASRGQGVSYEQYV. For the CDR3, the DNA is TGTGCCAGCAGGGGACAGGGAGTATCCTACGAGCAGTACGTC.